This T cell receptor beta chain is from a study of beta chain features in type 1 diabetes. On the study more broadly: In age, gender and cell yields, patients were similar to healthy donors.

The sequenced template was cDNA made from the entire isolated RNA. Repertoires were generated with immunoSEQ multiplex PCR, while TCRdb's copy carries only in-frame clones and drops some. The table records 550,000 to 850,000 clones, under 15% of them present only once. As to this clone: Antigen unknown.

Findings and limits, study-wide: The study found moderately but significantly shorter TCRB CDR3s in all four CD4+ subsets of Type 1 diabetes patients. Cells with high TCR expression could be over-represented when cDNA is sequenced.

Per the germline V gene, CDR1 is SGHDT and CDR2 is YYEEEE. Unmatched junction bases numbered 7, after V lost 7 bases and J lost 2 bases. The CDR3 has 15 residues. The clonotype comes from a man aged 18-30 years with type 1 diabetes. Material: naive CD4+ T cells from blood. The V gene is TRBV5-6, the J gene TRBJ2-1; TRBD2 matches 9 bases. The CDR3 coding sequence is TGTGCCAGCGGGGGTCTAGCGGGGACCTACAATGAGCAGTTCTTC. Encoded protein: CASGGLAGTYNEQFF.